This T cell receptor beta chain was found in a study of PD-1 blockade in classical Hodgkin lymphoma. Between the trimmed V and J ends, which lost 6 bases and 2 bases, there was a span of 11 bases. Germline CDR1 is LNHDA and CDR2 is SQIVND (reference sequence). CDR3 size: 14 residues. All the patients suffered relapse after autologous stem cell transplantation, and brentuximab vedotin exposure differed. General observations from the study: Reported findings placed baseline TCR diversity lower in newly diagnosed patients (compared with healthy donors). Complete responders had baseline diversity similar to newly diagnosed patients. It was CD4+ TCR diversity, not CD8+, that rose significantly by C4D1.

This table comes from immunoSEQ multiplex PCR, and its TCRdb copy is limited to in-frame clones, with some not included. The sample has more than 10,000 clones; more than 85% are singletons. As concerns this clone: What it recognizes is unknown.

The receptor comes from a human donor with classical Hodgkin lymphoma. V gene TRBV19 combines with J gene TRBJ2-1, with D hard to call. This sample comprised peripheral blood mononuclear cells (PBMCs), obtained at baseline. The CDR3 DNA follows: TGTGCCAGTAGCCCACAGCCAGCCTACAATGAGCAGTTCTTC. This gives the protein CASSPQPAYNEQFF.